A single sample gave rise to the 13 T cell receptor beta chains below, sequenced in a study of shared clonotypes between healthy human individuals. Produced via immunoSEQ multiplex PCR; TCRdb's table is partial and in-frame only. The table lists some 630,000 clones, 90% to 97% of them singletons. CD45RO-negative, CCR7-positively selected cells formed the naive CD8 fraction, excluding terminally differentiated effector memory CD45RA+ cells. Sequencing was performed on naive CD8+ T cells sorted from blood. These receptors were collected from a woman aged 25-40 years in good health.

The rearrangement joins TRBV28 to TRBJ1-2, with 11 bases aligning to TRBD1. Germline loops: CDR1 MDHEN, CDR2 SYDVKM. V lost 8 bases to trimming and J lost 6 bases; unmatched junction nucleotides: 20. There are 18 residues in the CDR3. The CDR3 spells CASPGPSDRGLLSDGYTF. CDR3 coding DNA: TGTGCCAGCCCGGGGCCCTCGGACAGGGGGCTCTTAAGCGATGGCTACACCTTC.

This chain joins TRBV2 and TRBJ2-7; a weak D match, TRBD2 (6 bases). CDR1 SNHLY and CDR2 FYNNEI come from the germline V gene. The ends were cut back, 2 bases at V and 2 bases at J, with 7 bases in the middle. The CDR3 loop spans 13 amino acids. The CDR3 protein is CASSEWRAYEQYF. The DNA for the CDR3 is TGTGCCAGCAGTGAATGGAGGGCCTACGAGCAGTACTTC.

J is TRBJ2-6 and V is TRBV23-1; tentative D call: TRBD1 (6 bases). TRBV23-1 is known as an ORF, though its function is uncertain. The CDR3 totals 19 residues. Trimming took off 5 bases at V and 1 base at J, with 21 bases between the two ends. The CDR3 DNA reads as TGCGCCAGCAGTGGGCATACAGGGATCTCACGGTCTGGGGCCAACGTCCTGACTTTC. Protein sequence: CASSGHTGISRSGANVLTF.

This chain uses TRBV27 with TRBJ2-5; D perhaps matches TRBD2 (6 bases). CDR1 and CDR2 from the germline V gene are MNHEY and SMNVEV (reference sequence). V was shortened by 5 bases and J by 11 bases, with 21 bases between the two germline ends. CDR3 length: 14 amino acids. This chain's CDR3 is CASSPSPTEGEQYF. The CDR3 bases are TGTGCCAGCAGTCCCTCCCCGACGGAGGGAGAGCAGTACTTC.

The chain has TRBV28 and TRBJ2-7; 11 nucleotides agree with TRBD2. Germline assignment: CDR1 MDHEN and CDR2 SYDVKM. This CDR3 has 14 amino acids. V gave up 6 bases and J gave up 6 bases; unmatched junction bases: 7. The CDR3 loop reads CASSIAGGVAEQYF. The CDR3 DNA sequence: TGTGCCAGCAGCATAGCGGGAGGGGTAGCCGAGCAGTACTTC.

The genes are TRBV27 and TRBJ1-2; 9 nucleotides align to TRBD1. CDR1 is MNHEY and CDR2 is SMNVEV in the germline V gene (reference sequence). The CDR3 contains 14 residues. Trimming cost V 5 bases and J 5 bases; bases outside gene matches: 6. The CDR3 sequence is CASSPRDRVYGYTF. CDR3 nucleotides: TGTGCCAGCAGTCCTCGGGACAGGGTATATGGCTACACCTTC.

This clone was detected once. CDR3: CASSQENRVGTDTQYF. CDR3 nucleotide sequence: TGCGCCAGCAGCCAAGAAAACAGGGTGGGCACAGATACGCAGTATTTT. J is TRBJ2-3 and V is TRBV4-1, with D possibly TRBD1 on 6 matching bases. Per the germline V gene, CDR1 is MGHRA and CDR2 is YSYEKL. The germline V and J ends were trimmed by 0 bases and 1 base, with 11 bases remaining between them. The CDR3 has 16 amino acids.

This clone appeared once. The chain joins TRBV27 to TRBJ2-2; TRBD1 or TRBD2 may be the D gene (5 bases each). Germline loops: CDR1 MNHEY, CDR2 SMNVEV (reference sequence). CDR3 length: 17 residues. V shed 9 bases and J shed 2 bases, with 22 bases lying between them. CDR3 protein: CASTKLPGTKNTGELFF. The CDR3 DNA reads TGTGCCAGTACAAAATTACCCGGGACGAAAAACACCGGGGAGCTGTTTTTT.

CDR3 residues: CASSLSPGQGYEQYF. The CDR3 nucleotides are TGTGCCAGCAGCTTATCTCCGGGACAGGGCTACGAGCAGTACTTC. V is TRBV7-2 and J is TRBJ2-7, with 9 positions matching TRBD1. Losses at the gene ends were 2 bases for V and 3 bases for J; bases not matched to a gene: 5. In germline, CDR1 is SGHTA, CDR2 FQGNSA. The length of the CDR3 is 15 residues.

The CDR3 coding sequence is TGCGCCAGCAGCCACCGGGACAGGTGGACTGAAGCTTTCTTT. Translated, it gives CASSHRDRWTEAFF. The gene calls are TRBV5-1 and TRBJ1-1, with TRBD1 matching over 8 bases. The length of the CDR3 is 14 residues. Germline values: CDR1 SGHRS, CDR2 YFSETQ. Trimming took 4 bases from V and 5 from J; bases not matched to a gene: 7.

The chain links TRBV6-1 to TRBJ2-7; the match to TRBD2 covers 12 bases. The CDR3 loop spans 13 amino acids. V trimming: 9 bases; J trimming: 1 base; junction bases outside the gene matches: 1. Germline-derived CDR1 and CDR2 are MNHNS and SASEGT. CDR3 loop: CASGTSGSYEQYF. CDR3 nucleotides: TGTGCCAGTGGGACTAGCGGGTCCTACGAGCAGTACTTC.

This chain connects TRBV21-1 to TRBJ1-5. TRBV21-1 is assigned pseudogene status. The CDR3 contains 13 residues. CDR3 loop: CASSNAGNQPQHF. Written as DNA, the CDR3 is TGTGCCAGCAGCAATGCGGGAAATCAGCCCCAGCATTTT.

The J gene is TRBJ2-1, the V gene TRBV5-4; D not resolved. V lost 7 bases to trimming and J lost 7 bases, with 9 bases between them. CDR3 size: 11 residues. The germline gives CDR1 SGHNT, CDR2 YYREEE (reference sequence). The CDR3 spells CASQNMNEQFF. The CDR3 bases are TGTGCCAGCCAGAATATGAATGAGCAGTTCTTC.